Detailed here is one T cell receptor (beta chain). The antigen is unknown. The sample comes from a study of cytomegalovirus exposure and HLA in healthy donors. Study conclusions and caveats: TRBV6-2, TRBV6-3 and other indistinguishable V segments were excluded. Cytomegalovirus status, reportedly, was diagnosed with high specificity and sensitivity by the classifier.

The PCR made use of 60 Vbeta and 13 Jbeta primers. The protocol was immunoSEQ multiplex PCR, while the TCRdb copy is restricted to in-frame clones and leaves out a portion. The table has about 200,000 clones, roughly three quarters seen once. With 4 bases clipped from V and 3 bases from J, the junction kept 1 base outside the gene matches. This CDR3 comprises 14 residues. From germline, CDR1 is SSHAT and CDR2 FNYEAQ (reference sequence). The clonotype comes from a male donor in good health and CMV-seropositive. Sequencing was done on a sample of PBMCs. This sequence joins TRBV7-7 and TRBJ2-5, with 11 bases identical to TRBD2. The CDR3 reads CASSSTSGEETQYF. The CDR3 DNA is TGTGCCAGCAGCTCGACTAGCGGGGAAGAGACCCAGTACTTC.